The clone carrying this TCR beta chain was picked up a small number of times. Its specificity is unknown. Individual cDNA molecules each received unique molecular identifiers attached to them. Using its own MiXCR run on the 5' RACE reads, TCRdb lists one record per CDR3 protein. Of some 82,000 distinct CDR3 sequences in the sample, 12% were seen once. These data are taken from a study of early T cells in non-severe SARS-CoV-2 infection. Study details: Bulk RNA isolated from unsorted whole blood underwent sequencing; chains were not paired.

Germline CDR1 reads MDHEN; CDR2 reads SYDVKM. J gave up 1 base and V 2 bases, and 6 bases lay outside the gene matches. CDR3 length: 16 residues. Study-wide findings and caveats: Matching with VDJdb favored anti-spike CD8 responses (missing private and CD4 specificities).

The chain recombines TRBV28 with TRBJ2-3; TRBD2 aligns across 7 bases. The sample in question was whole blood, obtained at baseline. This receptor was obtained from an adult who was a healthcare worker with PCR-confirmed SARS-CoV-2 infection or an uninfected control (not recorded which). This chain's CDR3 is CASSLLGGAGTDTQYF. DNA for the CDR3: TGTGCCAGCAGTTTACTGGGAGGGGCCGGCACAGATACGCAGTATTTT.